This T cell receptor beta chain was captured in a study of cytomegalovirus exposure and HLA in healthy donors. Broader study findings: Accurate prediction of HLA-A and HLA-B alleles (for most subjects) was reportedly achieved from TCR beta sequences. TCR sequences were mostly rare, though some public TCRs occurred in many donors.

CDR1 is MNHEY and CDR2 is SVGAGI in the germline V gene. The V gene end was trimmed by 0 bases and the J gene end by 8 bases; junction bases not matched to a gene: 5. The CDR3 has 14 amino acids. Each of the donors was a healthy bone marrow donor. 13 Jbeta primers and 60 Vbeta primers were used for the PCR. In the original analysis: Approximately 78 million unique TCR beta chains, roughly 11 million of them shared, were counted by a later analysis. Libraries were prepared by immunoSEQ multiplex PCR; TCRdb keeps only in-frame clonotypes and omits some of them. The V and J calls and the clone size are those of that table, but D and trimming were determined from the DNA. Here the sample spans about 82,000 clones, less than 80% being singletons. To note about this clone: Its antigen is as yet unknown.

Source material: PBMCs. The chain employs TRBV6-5 and TRBJ1-2; 8 bases are a match to TRBD1. This receptor was obtained from a human donor in good health. The CDR3 bases are TGTGCCAGCAGTTACTCGACCAGGGGGCAGGGCTACACCTTC. Translated, it gives CASSYSTRGQGYTF.